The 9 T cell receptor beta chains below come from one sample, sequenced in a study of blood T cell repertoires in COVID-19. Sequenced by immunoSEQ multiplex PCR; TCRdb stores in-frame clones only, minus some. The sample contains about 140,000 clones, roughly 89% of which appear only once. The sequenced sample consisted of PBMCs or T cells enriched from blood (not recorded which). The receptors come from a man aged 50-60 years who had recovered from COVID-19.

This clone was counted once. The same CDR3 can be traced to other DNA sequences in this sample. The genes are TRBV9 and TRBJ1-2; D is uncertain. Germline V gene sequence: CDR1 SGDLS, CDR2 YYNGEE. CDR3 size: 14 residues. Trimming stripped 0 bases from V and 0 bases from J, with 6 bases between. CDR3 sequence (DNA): TGTGCCAGCAGCGTAGCTACAGCTAACTATGGCTACACCTTC. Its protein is CASSVATANYGYTF.

The CDR3 DNA is TGCGCCAGCAGCTCCGGGACAGCTGGAAACACCATATATTTT. Its translation: CASSSGTAGNTIYF. V gene TRBV5-1 combines with J gene TRBJ1-3; the match to TRBD1 covers 7 bases. Germline lookup yields CDR1 SGHRS and CDR2 YFSETQ. Unmatched junction bases numbered 2, after V lost 3 bases and J lost 2 bases. The CDR3 has 14 amino acids.

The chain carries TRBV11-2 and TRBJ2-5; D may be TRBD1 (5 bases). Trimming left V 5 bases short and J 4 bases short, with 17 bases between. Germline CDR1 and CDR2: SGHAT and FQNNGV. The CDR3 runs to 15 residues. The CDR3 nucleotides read TGTGCCAGCAGCCAGGCGTGGGGCGGTTCAGAGACCCAGTACTTC. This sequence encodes CASSQAWGGSETQYF. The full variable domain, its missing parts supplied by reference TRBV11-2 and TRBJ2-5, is EAGVAQSPRYKIIEKRQSVAFWCNPISGHATLYWYQQILGQGPKLLIQFQNNGVVDDSQLPKDRFSAERLKGVDSTLKIQPAKLEDSAVYLCASSQAWGGSETQYFGPGTRLLVL.

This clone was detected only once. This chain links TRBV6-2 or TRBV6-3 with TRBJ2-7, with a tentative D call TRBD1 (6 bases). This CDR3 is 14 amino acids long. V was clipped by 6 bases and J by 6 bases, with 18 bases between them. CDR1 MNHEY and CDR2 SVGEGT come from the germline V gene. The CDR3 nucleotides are TGTGCCAGCAGCGCTACAGGGAATCCAGGCGAGCAGTACGTC. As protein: CASSATGNPGEQYV.

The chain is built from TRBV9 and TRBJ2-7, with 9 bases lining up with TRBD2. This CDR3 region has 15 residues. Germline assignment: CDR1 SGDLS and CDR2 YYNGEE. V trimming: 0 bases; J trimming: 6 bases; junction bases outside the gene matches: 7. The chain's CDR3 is CASSVEGREGVEQYF. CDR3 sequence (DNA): TGTGCCAGCAGCGTAGAGGGGCGGGAGGGTGTCGAGCAGTACTTC.

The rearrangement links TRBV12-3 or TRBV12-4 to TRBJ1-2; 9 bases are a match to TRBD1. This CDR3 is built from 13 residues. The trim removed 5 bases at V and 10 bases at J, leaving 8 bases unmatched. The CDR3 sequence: CASSPQGAHLYTF. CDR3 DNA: TGTGCCAGCAGTCCACAGGGGGCCCACCTCTACACCTTC.

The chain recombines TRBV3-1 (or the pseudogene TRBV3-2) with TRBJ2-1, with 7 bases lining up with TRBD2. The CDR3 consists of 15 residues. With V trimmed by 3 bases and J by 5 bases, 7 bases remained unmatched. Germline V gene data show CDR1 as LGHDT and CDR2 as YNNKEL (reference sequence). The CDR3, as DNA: TGTGCCAGCAGCCAGCATGGGGAGGGGAACAATGAGCAGTTCTTC. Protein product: CASSQHGEGNNEQFF.

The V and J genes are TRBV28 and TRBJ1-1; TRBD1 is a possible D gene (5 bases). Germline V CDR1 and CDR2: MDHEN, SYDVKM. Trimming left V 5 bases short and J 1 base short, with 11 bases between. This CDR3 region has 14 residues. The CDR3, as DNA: TGTGCCAGCAGTCTACATCAGGGGAACACTGAAGCTTTCTTT. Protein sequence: CASSLHQGNTEAFF.

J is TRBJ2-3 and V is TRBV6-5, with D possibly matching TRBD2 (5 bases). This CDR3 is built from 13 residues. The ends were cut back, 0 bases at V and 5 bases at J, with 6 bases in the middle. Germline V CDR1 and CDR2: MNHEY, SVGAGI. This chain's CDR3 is CASSYSEVDTQYF. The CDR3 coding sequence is TGTGCCAGCAGTTACTCGGAGGTAGATACGCAGTATTTT.